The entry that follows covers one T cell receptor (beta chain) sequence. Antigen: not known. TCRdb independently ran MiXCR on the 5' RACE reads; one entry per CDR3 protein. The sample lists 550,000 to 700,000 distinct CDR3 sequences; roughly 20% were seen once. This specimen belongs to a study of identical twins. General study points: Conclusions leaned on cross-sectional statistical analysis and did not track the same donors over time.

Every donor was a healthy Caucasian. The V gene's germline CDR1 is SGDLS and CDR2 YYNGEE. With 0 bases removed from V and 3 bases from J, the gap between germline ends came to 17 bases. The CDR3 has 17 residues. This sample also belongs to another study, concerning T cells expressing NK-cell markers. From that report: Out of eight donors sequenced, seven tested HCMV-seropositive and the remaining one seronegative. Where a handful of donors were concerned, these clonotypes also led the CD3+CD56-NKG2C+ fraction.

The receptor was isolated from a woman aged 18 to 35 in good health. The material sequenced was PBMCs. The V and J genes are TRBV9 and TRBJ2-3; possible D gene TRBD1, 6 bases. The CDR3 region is CASSVEIQGSSTDTQYF. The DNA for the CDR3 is TGTGCCAGCAGCGTAGAGATACAGGGTTCGTCAACAGATACGCAGTATTTT.